Listed here is a single TCR beta chain. This clone showed up just a few times. The antigen it recognizes is unknown. No base quality values were provided; no much bigger clone lies one nucleotide off. The data stem from a study of cytomegalovirus exposure and HLA in healthy donors (dated by TCRdb to the late 2010s). For the wider study: An earlier analysis of about 560 of the donors reported around 280 Gb of sequence data and roughly 120 million unique TCR beta sequences obtained from about 179 million T cells. A later analysis re-examined previously published TCR beta repertoires from 500 to 700 donors and added high-resolution HLA genotyping to investigate patterns of TCR occurrence. To predict cytomegalovirus infection status, the study combined high-throughput TCR immunosequencing, statistical association of individual TCRs with disease status, and machine learning. An early release covering about 600 HLA-typed donors comprised approximately 300 gigabases of sequencing data and 85 million or so unique TCR sequences. Rather than using new phenotypic data, the later analysis identified candidate immune exposures from TCR beta sequences and from how often those sequences occurred across donors. Of the roughly 400 genotyped donors, about 80% fell in the genetic ancestry cluster associated with self-reported Caucasian donors. Donor age, sex, ethnicity and CMV serostatus were compiled together with the repertoire data. Five DR-DQ haplotypes were handled as single units for association and clustering because linkage in the cohort was strong. The study was designed to test whether signatures of past pathogen exposure could be identified by cataloging public T cell receptors. Typing coverage varied by locus: 629-630 donors for A, B, C, DRB1 and DQB1; 522 for DQA1; more than 600 for DPA1; around 490 for DPB1. Class I and class II HLA loci were covered by the typing at four-digit resolution. In an earlier analysis of a few hundred of the donors, high-throughput TCR beta sequencing was used to judge whether each TCR beta V gene segment behaved as functional or pseudogenic. The study used immunosequencing to profile the T cell repertoires of 670 or so subjects and linked those repertoires to cytomegalovirus serostatus. All discovery cohort repertoires had been generated using a single sequencing platform. A later genetic analysis used genome-wide SNP genotypes for about 60% of the roughly 670 donors, treating that subset as a discovery cohort. A separate validation cohort of over 95 different subjects was used in addition to the roughly 670-subject first cohort. On average, around 200,000 unique TCR beta nucleotide sequences were sequenced per donor among more than 350 genotyped donors of the cohort, with about 17% of those sequences being non-productive. Summary of the overall study and its limitations: In a later genetic analysis, fewer N-insertions in productive TCRs were reported among donors in an Asian-associated ancestry cluster than the approximately 710-donor mean. According to the authors, the approach could potentially be generalized to other disease states and immunological phenotypes. In the study, 164 TCR beta chains were listed as associated with cytomegalovirus. In a later analysis, around 17,000 TCR beta sequences were associated with specific HLA alleles at a false discovery rate of 0.05. In a later genetic analysis, a missense DCLRE1C variant was associated with V-gene and J-gene trimming of TCR beta chains, and the association was replicated in an independent cohort. Strong co-occurrence of HLA alleles, especially DR and DQ, made assigning TCR associations to individual alleles difficult. Compared with equally common non-associated chains, HLA-associated TCR beta chains in a later analysis were more clonally expanded and had lower generation probabilities. A later analysis reported that several top co-occurrence clusters appeared linked to parvovirus B19, influenza, CMV and Epstein-Barr virus. Most CMV-associated TCR beta chains appeared to be HLA-restricted in a later analysis, and the HLA associations seemed to be driven largely by CMV exposure. Some IMGT-functional V segments, including TRBV6-2 and TRBV6-3, could not be distinguished by the 87-base-pair reads and were therefore excluded. Only TCR beta chains were sequenced in this cohort, and the absence of alpha or paired-chain data limited detectable features. Correlated functional status among segregating V segments might be attributable to linkage disequilibrium, but an unknown experimental factor could not be ruled out. A group of highly shared sequence variants was considered likely to be a technical artifact of the sequencing pipeline. Broadly in line with IMGT annotations, most TCR beta V segments showed up in productive rearrangements about 90% or about 30% of the time in an earlier analysis of around 550 of the donors. A few of the identified cytomegalovirus-associated TCR beta chains were confirmed in vitro to be specific for cytomegalovirus antigens. A later analysis found that TCR association rates varied across HLA loci, with DRB1 alleles showing the most associated TCRs and HLA-C alleles the fewest. The presence/absence analyses assumed that sequencing depth was roughly uniform across donors, and that assumption may not be true. For the cohort, immune exposure information was limited to CMV serostatus. While some public TCRs were present in many individuals, most TCR sequences turned up only very rarely across donors. The classifier was reported to diagnose cytomegalovirus status with high specificity and sensitivity in both the original and validation cohorts. Because counts were too low, fewer than 20 rarely observed V segments, including chromosome 9 orphons, were excluded from the earlier analysis of several hundred of the donors. Because HLA typing was unavailable for some donors at each locus, only the typed subset was used in association tests. A further reported finding was that TCR beta sequences accurately predicted the HLA-A and HLA-B alleles for most subjects in the first cohort.

The cohort was made up of 500 to 850 healthy bone marrow donors. Cohort members were all nominally healthy when sampled, although unrecorded immune exposures were likely present. The donor was CMV seronegative and belonged to the group of 352 seronegative cohort members. Each donor provided a peripheral blood sample, and peripheral blood mononuclear cells were used for TCR beta sequencing. The Qiagen DNeasy Blood Extraction Kit was used to extract genomic DNA from the blood cell samples. Reading from cysteine to phenylalanine, the CDR3 counts 17 amino acids. The entry retains the CDR3 DNA only, 51 bases that are in frame from base 1. The germline V gene encodes CDR1 ENHRY and CDR2 SYGVKD. The trim is 4 bases for V and 0 bases for J, with a gap of 18 bases between the germline ends. Library creation used the immunoSEQ multiplex PCR assay. For the multiplex PCR, a mixture combining 60 forward primers for TCR Vbeta segments and 13 reverse primers for TCR Jbeta segments was used. Amplification of the CDR3 region of rearranged TCR beta genes was performed with a multiplex PCR assay on genomic DNA. Amplified TCR beta libraries were sequenced as 87-base-pair reads on the Illumina HiSeq System. As for the original processing: A later analysis tallied tens of millions of unique TCR beta chains across the approximately 670 repertoires, and some 12 million of those chains were shared by two or more donors. A nearest-neighbor algorithm error-corrected the raw reads and collapsed the reads into unique sequences, merging closely related sequences to remove PCR and sequencing errors. To assign V, D and J gene segments, CDR3 sequences were aligned to IMGT reference sequences. For a sequence to be retained, a match of at least six nucleotides to both a V gene segment and a J gene segment was required. Rearrangements were classified as productive when the CDR3 lacked stop codons and remained in frame with V and J, and all other rearrangements were classified as non-productive. Following IMGT convention, CDR3 was defined as the stretch from the second conserved V-encoded cysteine to the conserved J-encoded phenylalanine. The earlier analysis of about 590 of the donors excluded sequences that lacked an unambiguous match to a single V gene segment. In an earlier analysis of about 590 of the donors, a V segment was called functional when productive rearrangements were above 56.7%, and segregating when the standard deviation between donors exceeded 5%. To diagnose cytomegalovirus status from the catalog of TCR beta chain sequences, a statistical classification framework was built. V and J gene assignment, in a later analysis, came from comparing TCR nucleotide sequences with IMGT/GENE-DB human TR gene sequences. In a later analysis, CDR3 sequences and most-parsimonious VDJ recombination scenarios were assigned using the TCRdist pipeline. In a later analysis, each TCR beta chain was defined by its CDR3 amino acid sequence together with its V-gene family, and reads without a unique V-gene family were excluded. As a way to deal with suspected cross-contamination and a sequencing artifact, a later analysis dropped under 600 nucleotide sequences that were highly shared and had low generation probability. In a later analysis, a clonal expansion index for each public chain was calculated from normalized within-repertoire ranks of inferred template counts. A later analysis computed generation probabilities with a VDJ recombination model fitted to out-of-frame rearrangements, and checked the results against IGoR. Hypergeometric tests were used in a later analysis to score TCR-TCR, TCR-HLA and TCR-CMV co-occurrence, with a repertoire-size bias correction applied to the TCR pairs. A later analysis estimated false discovery rates by permuting HLA or CMV assignments 20 times. A later analysis grouped co-occurring TCRs with DBSCAN, adding TCRdist sequence similarity when clustering within HLA-allele-positive subsets. Repertoires with fewer than 30,000 or more than 120,000 public chains, plus five repertoires with anomalous nucleotide sharing, were excluded from co-occurrence clustering. In TCRdb, the immuneACCESS table is reduced to in-frame sequences with V and J assigned. These tables do not hold every clone; where another copy was compared, an unresolved V gene accounts for under half, and the others remain unexplained. The V and J calls and clone size come from that table; D and trimming were worked out from the DNA. This sample lists roughly 140,000 clones; approximately 80% were detected once. The top ten constitute approximately 2.3% of the sample.

The chain is made from TRBV10-3 and TRBJ1-1; the D segment cannot be called with confidence. The origin of this receptor is a male donor in good health and CMV-seronegative. Sequencing was carried out using PBMCs. The base sequence is TGTGCCATCAGTGGGGCCGCCGGCGGGTCCATGAACACTGAAGCTTTCTTT. Translation gives CAISGAAGGSMNTEAFF.